These 6 T cell receptor beta chains share one sample of origin, sequenced in a study of OX40 agonist ivuxolimab in advanced cancers. Only in-frame clones appear in the TCRdb table, and some are missing; sequencing was by immunoSEQ multiplex PCR. Among 43,000 or so clones listed, approximately 90% were seen once. The sample was CD4+ or CD8+ T cells sorted from blood, taken in a trial of the OX40 agonist ivuxolimab. These TCRs come from an adult with an advanced solid tumor such as melanoma, head and neck, liver or kidney cancer.

The chain combines TRBV5-4 with TRBJ1-5, with unresolved D. The CDR3 spans 14 residues. Germline values: CDR1 SGHNT, CDR2 YYREEE (reference sequence). V was shortened by 2 bases and J by 6 bases, with 12 bases between the two germline ends. The CDR3 region has the DNA TGTGCCAGCAGCTTATCCCCTCTAGGTCAGCCCCAGCATTTT. Translating gives CASSLSPLGQPQHF.

The chain uses TRBV7-9 and TRBJ2-5; no clear D. V was trimmed by 7 bases and J by 4 bases, leaving 16 bases between them. The length of the CDR3 is 14 residues. Germline lookup yields CDR1 SEHNR and CDR2 FQNEAQ (reference sequence). This chain's CDR3 is CASTFSGALETQYF. In nucleotides, the CDR3 is TGTGCCAGCACCTTTTCCGGAGCCCTAGAGACCCAGTACTTC.

CDR3 in amino acids: CASSSGMDRGPYEQYF. The CDR3 coding sequence is TGTGCCAGCAGCTCTGGCATGGACAGGGGTCCCTACGAGCAGTACTTC. The rearrangement links TRBV5-6 to TRBJ2-7, with TRBD1 identical over 9 bases. This CDR3 comprises 16 residues. CDR1 is SGHDT, CDR2 YYEEEE, per germline. V was clipped by 3 bases and J by 2 bases; unmatched bases: 9.

In its sample, this clone was seen once. V is TRBV28 and J is TRBJ1-6, with TRBD1 identical over 10 bases. The V and J ends lost 3 bases and 10 bases, in that order; junction bases with no gene match: 6. The CDR3 length is 15 residues. Per germline, CDR1 MDHEN and CDR2 SYDVKM. For the CDR3, the DNA is TGTGCCAGCAGTTTTCCGGGACAGGGGAGATCACCCCTCCACTTT. This encodes CASSFPGQGRSPLHF.

The chain recombines TRBV11-2 with TRBJ2-1; D gene unclear. The CDR3 totals 11 residues. Germline V gives CDR1 SGHAT, CDR2 FQNNGV. Trimming took 5 bases from V and 7 from J, leaving 6 bases between them. This chain's CDR3 is CASSPKNEQFF. The CDR3, as DNA: TGTGCCAGCAGCCCAAAAAATGAGCAGTTCTTC.

This clone ranks as medium-sized (0.01 to 0.1%). The J gene is TRBJ2-7, the V gene TRBV6-7, with D possibly matching TRBD2 (5 bases). TRBV6-7 is filed as an ORF, its function uncertain. The CDR3 spans 13 residues. The V end lost 8 bases, the J end lost 2 bases, and 13 bases lay between the germline ends. CDR3 nucleotides: TGTGCCAGCCGTTCGGGGATAACCTACGAGCAGTACTTC. This translates into CASRSGITYEQYF.